This T cell receptor (beta chain) emerged from a study of T cell changes during pregnancy in multiple sclerosis. The CDR3 totals 13 residues. J gave up 4 bases and V 5 bases, and 2 bases lay outside the gene matches. In germline, CDR1 is SGDLS, CDR2 YYNGEE. Clones were read by immunoSEQ multiplex PCR, and TCRdb kept only the in-frame ones, dropping some. The repertoire holds more than 70,000 clones, with roughly 93% as singletons. The receptor comes from a female donor with multiple sclerosis, enrolled in a pregnancy study. J is TRBJ1-3 and V is TRBV9; the match to TRBD1 covers 8 bases. Source: peripheral blood, taken in the second trimester of pregnancy. This CDR3 is CASRDREGNTIYF. The CDR3, as DNA: TGTGCCAGCAGGGACAGGGAGGGAAACACCATATATTTT.